Presented here are 16 T cell receptor beta chains from one specimen sequenced in a study of spatial heterogeneity in lung cancer. In TCRdb, the 5' RACE reads were re-called with MiXCR into one record per CDR3 protein. Altogether roughly 10,000 distinct CDR3 sequences are present, roughly 5% being singletons, with the ten largest covering roughly 27%. Indicated time point: sample taken at primary tumor resection. Tumor, nontumor lung or frozen PBMC supplied whole RNA that was sequenced unsorted. Source: PBMCs, taken at surgery. These receptors were obtained from a male donor with early-stage non-small cell lung cancer.

This clonotype was observed at least ten times. The V and J genes are TRBV12-3 or TRBV12-4 and TRBJ2-5; 10 nucleotides line up with TRBD2. This CDR3 has 15 amino acids. The junction had 5 bases not matched to a gene; V was cut back by 4 bases and J by 3 bases. CDR3 amino acids: CASSSGTSVEETQYF. In nucleotides, the CDR3 is TGTGCCAGCAGTTCTGGGACTAGCGTTGAAGAGACCCAGTACTTC.

This clonotype has ten or more counts. The V call is TRBV24-1, the J call TRBJ2-5; possible D gene TRBD1, 5 bases. The germline CDR1 and CDR2 sequences are KGHDR and SFDVKD. The CDR3 is 13 residues long. V lost 3 bases and J lost 5, with 9 bases in between. CDR3 sequence reads: CATSDGAGETQYF. CDR3 DNA sequence: TGTGCCACCAGTGATGGAGCAGGGGAGACCCAGTACTTC.

This clonotype was observed at least ten times. V usage is TRBV15 and J usage is TRBJ1-2; possibly TRBD1 for D (6 bases). The CDR3 spans 15 residues. V gave up 3 bases and J gave up 2 bases, with 13 bases separating them. CDR1 and CDR2 from the germline V gene are LNHNV and YYDKDF (reference sequence). DNA for the CDR3: TGTGCCACCAGCAGTGATGACAGGAGAAACTATGGCTACACCTTC. It is translated as CATSSDDRRNYGYTF.

By share of the sample, this clonotype is medium-sized (0.01 to 0.1%). The chain employs TRBV5-1 and TRBJ2-1, with D perhaps matching TRBD2 (5 bases). Per germline, CDR1 SGHRS and CDR2 YFSETQ. The CDR3 contains 15 residues. Trimming pared 4 bases from V and 9 bases from J, leaving 20 bases between. The CDR3 here is CASSEEAVMTGEQFF. CDR3 sequence (DNA): TGCGCCAGCAGCGAGGAGGCAGTTATGACCGGTGAGCAGTTCTTC.

This clonotype was detected many times. CDR3 DNA sequence: TGTGCCAGCAGCTCCCCCTCCGGTACCGGGGAGCTGTTTTTT. Translation: CASSSPSGTGELFF. J is TRBJ2-2 and V is TRBV7-3, with no clear D. Per the germline V gene, CDR1 is SGHTA and CDR2 is FQGTGA. The ends were cut back, 4 bases at V and 5 bases at J, with 11 bases in the middle. The CDR3 loop spans 14 amino acids.

This clonotype counts as medium-sized. The chain recombines TRBV20-1 with TRBJ1-5; D not certain. Germline CDR1 reads DFQATT; CDR2 reads SNEGSKA (reference sequence). V lost 1 base and J lost 0, with 10 bases in between. This CDR3 is built from 15 residues. CDR3 DNA sequence: TGCAGTGCTAGAGCGGCCAGCTATAGCAATCAGCCCCAGCATTTT. It is translated as CSARAASYSNQPQHF.

The table lists this clonotype with a few counts. The chain is built from TRBV7-2 and TRBJ1-4; no firm D call. Deletions cut 0 bases from V and 8 bases from J, with 10 bases between. The CDR3 covers 14 residues. Germline assignment: CDR1 SGHTA and CDR2 FQGNSA. The CDR3 region is CASSLAPRGEKLFF. The DNA for the CDR3 is TGTGCCAGCAGCTTAGCGCCCCGTGGAGAAAAACTGTTTTTT.

This clonotype was seen at least ten times. CDR3 in amino acids: CASTGTSGIGEQYF. For the CDR3, the DNA is TGTGCCAGCACCGGGACTAGCGGGATCGGCGAGCAGTACTTC. The rearrangement uses TRBV7-2 and TRBJ2-7; TRBD2 aligns across 13 bases. The CDR3 consists of 14 residues. Unmatched junction bases numbered 6, after V lost 7 bases and J lost 6 bases. The V gene's germline CDR1 is SGHTA and CDR2 FQGNSA.

This clonotype is medium-sized (0.01 to 0.1%) in the sample. The chain is built from TRBV12-3 or TRBV12-4 and TRBJ2-7; TRBD1 matches 7 bases. The CDR3 consists of 13 residues. After removal of 5 bases from V and 6 bases from J, the junction contained 7 bases not matched to a gene. In DNA form, the CDR3 reads TGTGCCAGCAGTGGCCGGGACAGAGGCGAGCAGTACTTC. It encodes CASSGRDRGEQYF.

In this sample, this clonotype turned up many times. The chain uses TRBV29-1 and TRBJ2-7; a possible D gene is TRBD1 (6 bases). Germline CDR1 reads SQVTM; CDR2 reads ANQGSEA. There are 13 residues in the CDR3. V dropped 4 bases and J dropped 2 bases, with 12 bases sitting between them. The CDR3 region has the DNA TGCAGCGTTGCTGGACAGTTTACCTACGAGCAGTACTTC. Its protein product is CSVAGQFTYEQYF.

There are many counts of this clonotype. The chain is built from TRBV5-5 and TRBJ2-5, with D possibly TRBD2 on 5 matching bases. V was cut by 6 bases and J by 5 bases, with 23 bases left in between. The CDR3 totals 16 residues. Looked up from germline, CDR1 is SGHKS and CDR2 is YYEKEE (reference sequence). CDR3 in amino acids: CASTIQAGLHFETQYF. As DNA, the CDR3 is TGTGCCAGCACCATTCAGGCCGGACTCCATTTCGAGACCCAGTACTTC.

This clonotype was seen ten or more times. V is TRBV7-6 and J is TRBJ1-1, with 10 nucleotides matching TRBD1. V gave up 5 bases and J gave up 4 bases; unmatched junction bases: 4. Germline CDR1 SGHVS, CDR2 FNYEAQ. There are 14 residues in the CDR3. This chain's CDR3 is CASSTRDRGTEAFF. DNA of the CDR3: TGTGCCAGCAGCACGAGGGACAGGGGCACTGAAGCTTTCTTT.

This clonotype was found many times. V usage is TRBV3-1 and J usage is TRBJ2-7, with a tentative D call TRBD2 (6 bases). V lost 6 bases to trimming and J lost 7 bases, with 19 bases between them. Germline loops: CDR1 LGHDT, CDR2 YNNKEL (reference sequence). The CDR3 is 14 amino acids. The CDR3 sequence is CASREGGTTEEQYF. The CDR3 region has the DNA TGTGCCAGCAGGGAGGGCGGGACGACTGAAGAGCAGTACTTC.

This clonotype came up many times. CDR3 coding DNA: TGTGCCAGCAGCTTAGATAGCGGGGGAATCTACAATGAGCAGTTCTTC. Encoded protein: CASSLDSGGIYNEQFF. The chain couples TRBV7-2 to TRBJ2-1; TRBD2 agrees at 9 bases. Germline V CDR1 and CDR2: SGHTA, FQGNSA. The CDR3 runs 16 residues. The V and J ends lost 1 base and 3 bases, in that order; junction bases with no gene match: 4.

This clonotype has ten or more counts. The rearrangement uses TRBV24-1 and TRBJ2-1; D is ambiguous. Germline CDR1 is KGHDR and CDR2 is SFDVKD. The length of the CDR3 is 15 residues. The V and J ends lost 1 base and 6 bases respectively, with 12 bases between them. CDR3 sequence: CATSDFSTQLNEQFF. The DNA of the CDR3 is TGTGCCACCAGTGATTTTAGTACACAGCTCAATGAGCAGTTCTTC.

This clonotype was detected many times. CDR3 sequence reads: CASSLEGNGNTIYF. CDR3 nucleotides: TGCGCCAGCAGCTTGGAAGGGAATGGAAACACCATATATTTT. The chain carries TRBV5-1 and TRBJ1-3; the D is unclear. The CDR3 covers 14 residues. The V gene lost 0 bases and the J gene lost 3 bases, with 7 bases spanning the gap. In germline, CDR1 is SGHRS, CDR2 YFSETQ. Drawing the rest from reference TRBV5-1 and TRBJ1-3, the complete variable domain is KAGVTQTPRYLIKTRGQQVTLSCSPISGHRSVSWYQQTPGQGLQFLFEYFSETQRNKGNFPGRFSGRQFSNSRSEMNVSTLELGDSALYLCASSLEGNGNTIYFGEGSWLTVV.